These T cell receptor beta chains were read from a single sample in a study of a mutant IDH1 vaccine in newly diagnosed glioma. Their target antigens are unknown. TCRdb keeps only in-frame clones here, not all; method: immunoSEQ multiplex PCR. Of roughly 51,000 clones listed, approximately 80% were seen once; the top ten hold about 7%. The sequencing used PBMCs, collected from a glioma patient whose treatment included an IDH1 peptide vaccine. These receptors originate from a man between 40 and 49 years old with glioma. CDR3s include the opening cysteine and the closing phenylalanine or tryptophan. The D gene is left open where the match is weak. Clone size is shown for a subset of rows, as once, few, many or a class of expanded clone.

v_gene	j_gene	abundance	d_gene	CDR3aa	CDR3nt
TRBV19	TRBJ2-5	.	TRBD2	CASSRGGGVETQYF	TGTGCCAGTAGTAGGGGGGGAGGCGTAGAGACCCAGTACTTC
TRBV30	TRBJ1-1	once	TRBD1	CAWGDRGGSHKCTEAFF	TGTGCCTGGGGGGACAGGGGGGGGTCCCATAAGTGCACTGAAGCTTTCTTT
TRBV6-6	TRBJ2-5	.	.	CASSYSEGSRLGTQYF	TGTGCCAGCAGTTACTCGGAAGGGTCCCGACTAGGGACCCAGTACTTC
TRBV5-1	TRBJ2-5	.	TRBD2	CASSLELAGQETQYF	TGCGCCAGCAGCTTGGAACTAGCGGGCCAAGAGACCCAGTACTTC
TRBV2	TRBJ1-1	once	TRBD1	CASSFGQGFWAFF	TGTGCCAGCAGTTTTGGACAGGGCTTCTGGGCTTTCTTT
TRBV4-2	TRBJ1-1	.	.	CASSQVGLYTEAFF	TGTGCCAGCAGCCAAGTTGGGTTATACACTGAAGCTTTCTTT
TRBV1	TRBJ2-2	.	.	CTSSHSGDDTQNTGELFF	TGCACCAGCAGCCACTCGGGGGACGATACCCAAAACACCGGGGAGCTGTTTTTT
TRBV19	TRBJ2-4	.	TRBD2	CASLGGEKNIQYF	TGTGCCAGCTTGGGGGGGGAGAAAAACATTCAGTACTTC
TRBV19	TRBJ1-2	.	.	CASSTGHSNYGYTF	TGTGCCAGTAGTACGGGACACTCTAACTATGGCTACACCTTC
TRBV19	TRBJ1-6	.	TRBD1	CASSGGQGTNSPLHF	TGTGCCAGTAGTGGGGGACAGGGGACCAATTCACCCCTCCACTTT
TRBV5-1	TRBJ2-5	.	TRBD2	CASTRGTSQQETQYF	TGCGCCAGCACCCGAGGGACTAGCCAACAAGAGACCCAGTACTTC
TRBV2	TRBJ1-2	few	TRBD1	CASSEWQGANYGYTF	TGTGCCAGCAGTGAATGGCAGGGGGCAAACTATGGCTACACCTTC
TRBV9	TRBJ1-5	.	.	CASSPDPSAGQPQHF	TGTGCCAGCAGCCCGGACCCTAGCGCGGGGCAGCCCCAGCATTTT
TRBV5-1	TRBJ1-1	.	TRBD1	CASSLAERQGATEAFF	TGCGCCAGCAGCTTGGCGGAGCGACAGGGGGCAACTGAAGCTTTCTTT
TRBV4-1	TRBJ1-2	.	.	CASSRTGGQNPNYGYTF	TGCGCCAGCAGCCGCACGGGCGGCCAGAACCCTAACTATGGCTACACCTTC
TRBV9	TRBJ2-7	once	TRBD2	CASSAGGAGSYEQYF	TGTGCCAGCAGCGCGGGGGGGGCTGGCTCCTACGAGCAGTACTTC
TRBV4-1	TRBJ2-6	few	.	CASSQVGGGANVLTF	TGCGCCAGCAGCCAAGTTGGAGGAGGGGCCAACGTCCTGACTTTC
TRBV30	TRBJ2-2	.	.	CAWSVWAAVPGTGELFF	TGTGCCTGGAGTGTATGGGCGGCGGTGCCGGGGACCGGGGAGCTGTTTTTT
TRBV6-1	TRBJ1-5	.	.	CASTTSGGGQPQHF	TGTGCCAGCACTACCAGCGGGGGTGGTCAGCCCCAGCATTTT
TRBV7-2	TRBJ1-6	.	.	CASSPDGKLNSPLHF	TGTGCCAGCAGCCCGGACGGGAAGCTGAATTCACCCCTCCACTTT
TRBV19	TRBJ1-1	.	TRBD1	CASRWDREVNTEAFF	TGTGCCAGTAGATGGGACAGGGAGGTGAACACTGAAGCTTTCTTT
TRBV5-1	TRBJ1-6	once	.	CASSLREQDSPLHF	TGCGCCAGCAGCTTGCGCGAACAAGATTCACCCCTCCACTTT
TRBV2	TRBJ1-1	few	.	CASSGTRNTEAFF	TGTGCCAGCAGTGGGACAAGGAACACTGAAGCTTTCTTT
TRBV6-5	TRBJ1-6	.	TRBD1	CASSTRQGFGSPLHF	TGTGCCAGCAGTACTCGACAGGGTTTTGGCTCACCCCTCCACTTT
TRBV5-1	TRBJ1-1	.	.	CASSLNLGQNTEAFF	TGCGCCAGCAGCTTGAACCTCGGACAGAACACTGAAGCTTTCTTT
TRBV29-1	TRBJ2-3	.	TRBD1	CSARPGQGPDTQYF	TGCAGCGCCCGCCCGGGACAGGGCCCCGATACGCAGTATTTT
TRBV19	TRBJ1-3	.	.	CASRTPGTSGNTIYF	TGTGCCAGTAGGACTCCAGGGACCTCTGGAAACACCATATATTTT
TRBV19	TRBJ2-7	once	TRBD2	CASSSPNGLGSYEQYF	TGTGCCAGTAGTAGTCCAAACGGACTAGGCTCCTACGAGCAGTACTTC
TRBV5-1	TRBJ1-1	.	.	CASSLAAGRANTEAFF	TGCGCCAGCAGCTTGGCCGCGGGCAGGGCGAACACTGAAGCTTTCTTT
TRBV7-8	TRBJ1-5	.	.	CASSQGGVVWGLPSEQHF	TGTGCCAGCAGCCAAGGAGGCGTGGTCTGGGGACTTCCCTCCGAACAGCATTTT
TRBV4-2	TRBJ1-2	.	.	CASSQGGVDRSLSGGYTF	TGTGCCAGCAGCCAAGGGGGGGTCGACAGGTCCCTTTCGGGCGGCTACACCTTC
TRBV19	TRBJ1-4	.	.	CATSGRQNEKLFF	TGTGCCACCTCGGGACGGCAAAATGAAAAACTGTTTTTT
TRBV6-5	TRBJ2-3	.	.	CASSYSTALGTDTQYF	TGTGCCAGCAGTTACTCAACGGCCCTCGGCACAGATACGCAGTATTTT
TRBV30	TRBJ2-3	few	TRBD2	CAWRAPAGGDTQYF	TGTGCCTGGAGAGCCCCGGCGGGGGGGGATACGCAGTATTTT
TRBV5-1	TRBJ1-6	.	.	CASSPGPGDSPLHF	TGCGCCAGCAGCCCTGGACCAGGGGATTCACCCCTCCACTTT
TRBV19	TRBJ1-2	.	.	CASSRGQNYGYTF	TGTGCCAGTAGTAGAGGGCAGAACTATGGCTACACCTTC
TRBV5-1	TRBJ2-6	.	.	CASSPDGPGGANVLTF	TGCGCCAGCAGCCCGGACGGGCCTGGAGGGGCCAACGTCCTGACTTTC
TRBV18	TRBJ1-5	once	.	CASSQDPGNQPQHF	TGTGCCAGCTCACAGGACCCAGGAAATCAGCCCCAGCATTTT
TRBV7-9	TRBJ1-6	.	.	CASSLVLDLSPLHF	TGTGCCAGCAGCTTAGTCCTGGACCTTTCACCCCTCCACTTT
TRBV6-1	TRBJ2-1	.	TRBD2	CASSEALAGGYYEQFF	TGTGCCAGCAGCGAAGCTCTAGCGGGGGGATACTATGAGCAGTTCTTC
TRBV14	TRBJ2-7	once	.	CASSQERQGEQYF	TGTGCCAGCAGCCAAGAGCGGCAGGGAGAACAGTACTTC
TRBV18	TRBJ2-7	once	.	CASSPGVMYEQYF	TGTGCCAGCTCACCAGGGGTTATGTACGAGCAGTACTTC
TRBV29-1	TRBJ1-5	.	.	CSVFGGTGQPQHF	TGCAGCGTTTTCGGAGGGACGGGTCAGCCCCAGCATTTT
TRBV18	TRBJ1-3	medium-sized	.	CASSPAFSGNTIYF	TGTGCCAGCTCACCAGCGTTCTCTGGAAACACCATATATTTT
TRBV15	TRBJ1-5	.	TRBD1	CATSRGQGSSQPQHF	TGTGCCACCAGCAGAGGACAGGGGTCCAGTCAGCCCCAGCATTTT
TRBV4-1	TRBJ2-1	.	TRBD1	CASSTGTGGSNEQFF	TGCGCCAGCAGCACCGGGACAGGGGGCTCTAATGAGCAGTTCTTC
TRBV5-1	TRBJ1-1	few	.	CASSLAGSPEAFF	TGCGCCAGCAGCTTGGCCGGGTCGCCTGAAGCTTTCTTT
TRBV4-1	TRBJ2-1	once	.	CASSQGPGSSYNEQFF	TGCGCCAGCAGCCAAGGACCAGGGAGCTCCTACAATGAGCAGTTCTTC
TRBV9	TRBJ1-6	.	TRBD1	CASSRLGDSSYNSPLHF	TGTGCCAGCAGCCGGCTCGGGGACAGCTCCTATAATTCACCCCTCCACTTT
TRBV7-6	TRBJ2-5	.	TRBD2	CASSSGLAGGPWETQYF	TGTGCCAGCAGCTCGGGACTAGCGGGGGGGCCATGGGAGACCCAGTACTTC
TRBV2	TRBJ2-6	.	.	CASSEGHGANVLTF	TGTGCCAGCAGTGAGGGACATGGGGCCAACGTCCTGACTTTC
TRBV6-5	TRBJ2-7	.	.	CASSSVDGSSYEQYF	TGTGCCAGCAGTTCCGTAGACGGCAGCTCCTACGAGCAGTACTTC
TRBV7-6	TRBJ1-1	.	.	CASSQDLNTEAFF	TGTGCCAGCAGCCAGGACTTGAACACTGAAGCTTTCTTT
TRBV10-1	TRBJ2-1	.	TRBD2	CASSPQGLASEQFF	TGCGCCAGCAGCCCCCAGGGACTAGCCTCCGAGCAGTTCTTC
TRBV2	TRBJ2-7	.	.	CASSIAVSYEQYF	TGTGCCAGCAGCATAGCGGTGTCCTACGAGCAGTACTTC
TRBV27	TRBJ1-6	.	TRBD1	CASSRTGKNSPLHF	TGTGCCAGCAGCCGGACAGGGAAAAATTCACCCCTCCACTTT
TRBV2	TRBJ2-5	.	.	CASSEVGGWETQYF	TGTGCCAGCAGTGAAGTTGGGGGGTGGGAGACCCAGTACTTC
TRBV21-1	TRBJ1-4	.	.	CASSKEDRDAEKLFF	TGTGCCAGCAGCAAAGAGGACAGGGATGCTGAAAAACTGTTTTTT
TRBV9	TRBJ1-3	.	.	CASSGGVSGNTIYF	TGTGCCAGCAGCGGGGGCGTCTCTGGAAACACCATATATTTT
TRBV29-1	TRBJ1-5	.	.	CSGLDTPNQPQHF	TGCAGCGGACTCGACACTCCAAATCAGCCCCAGCATTTT